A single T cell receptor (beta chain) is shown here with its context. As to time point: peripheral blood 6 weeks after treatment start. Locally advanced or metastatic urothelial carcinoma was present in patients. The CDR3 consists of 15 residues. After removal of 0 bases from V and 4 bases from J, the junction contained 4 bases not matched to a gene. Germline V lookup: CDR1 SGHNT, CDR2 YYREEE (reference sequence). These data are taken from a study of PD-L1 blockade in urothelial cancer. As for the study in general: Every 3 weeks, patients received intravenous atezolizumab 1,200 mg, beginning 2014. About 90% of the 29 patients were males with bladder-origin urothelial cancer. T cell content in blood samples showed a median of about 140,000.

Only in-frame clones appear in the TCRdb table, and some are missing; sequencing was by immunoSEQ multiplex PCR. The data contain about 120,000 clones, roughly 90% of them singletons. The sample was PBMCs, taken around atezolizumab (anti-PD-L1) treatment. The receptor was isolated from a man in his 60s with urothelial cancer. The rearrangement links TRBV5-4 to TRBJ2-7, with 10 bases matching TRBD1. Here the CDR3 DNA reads TGTGCCAGCAGCTTGGGACAGGGGGCTGTTTACGAGCAGTACTTC. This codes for CASSLGQGAVYEQYF.